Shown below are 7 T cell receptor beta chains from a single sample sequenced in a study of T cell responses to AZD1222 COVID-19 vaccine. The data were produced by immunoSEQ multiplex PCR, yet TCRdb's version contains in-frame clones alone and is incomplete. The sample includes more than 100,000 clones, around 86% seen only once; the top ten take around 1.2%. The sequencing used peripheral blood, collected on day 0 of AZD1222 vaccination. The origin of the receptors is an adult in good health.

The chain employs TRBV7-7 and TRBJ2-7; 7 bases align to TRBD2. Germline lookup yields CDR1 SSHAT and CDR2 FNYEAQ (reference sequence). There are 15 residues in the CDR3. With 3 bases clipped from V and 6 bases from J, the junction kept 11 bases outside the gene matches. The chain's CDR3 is CASSFPRSGGSEQYF. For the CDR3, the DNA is TGTGCCAGCAGCTTCCCCCGGTCGGGAGGTTCCGAGCAGTACTTC.

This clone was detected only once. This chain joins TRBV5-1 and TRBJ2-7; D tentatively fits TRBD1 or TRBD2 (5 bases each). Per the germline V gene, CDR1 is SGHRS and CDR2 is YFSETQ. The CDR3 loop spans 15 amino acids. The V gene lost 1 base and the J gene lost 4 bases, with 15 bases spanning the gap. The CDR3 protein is CASSLSRDGPYEQYF. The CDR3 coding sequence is TGCGCCAGCAGCTTGAGCCGGGACGGCCCATACGAGCAGTACTTC.

The CDR3 loop reads CASSQGTSRAGELFF. Here the CDR3 DNA reads TGTGCCAGCAGCCAAGGGACTAGTAGGGCCGGGGAGCTGTTTTTT. V gene TRBV3-1 (or the pseudogene TRBV3-2) combines with J gene TRBJ2-2; 7 bases line up with TRBD2. Germline lookup yields CDR1 LGHDT and CDR2 YNNKEL (reference sequence). This CDR3 spans 15 amino acids. J gave up 6 bases and V 1 base, and 5 bases lay outside the gene matches.

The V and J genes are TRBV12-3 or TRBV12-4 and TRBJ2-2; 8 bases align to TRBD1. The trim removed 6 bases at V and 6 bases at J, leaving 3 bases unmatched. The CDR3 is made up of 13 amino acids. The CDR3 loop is CASSIQGAGELFF. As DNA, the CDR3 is TGTGCCAGCAGCATACAGGGGGCCGGGGAGCTGTTTTTT.

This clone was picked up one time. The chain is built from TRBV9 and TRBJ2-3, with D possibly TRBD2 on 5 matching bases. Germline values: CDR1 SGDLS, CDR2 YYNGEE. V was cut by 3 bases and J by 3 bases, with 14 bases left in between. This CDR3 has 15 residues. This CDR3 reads CASSARGGTTDTQYF. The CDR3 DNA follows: TGTGCCAGCAGCGCCCGGGGTGGAACGACAGATACGCAGTATTTT.

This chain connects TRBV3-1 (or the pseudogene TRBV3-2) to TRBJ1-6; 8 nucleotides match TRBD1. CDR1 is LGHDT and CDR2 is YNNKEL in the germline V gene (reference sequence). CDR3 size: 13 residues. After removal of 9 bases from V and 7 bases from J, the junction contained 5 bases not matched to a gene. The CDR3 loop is CARRQGRNSPLHF. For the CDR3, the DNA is TGTGCCAGGCGACAGGGGCGGAATTCACCCCTCCACTTT.

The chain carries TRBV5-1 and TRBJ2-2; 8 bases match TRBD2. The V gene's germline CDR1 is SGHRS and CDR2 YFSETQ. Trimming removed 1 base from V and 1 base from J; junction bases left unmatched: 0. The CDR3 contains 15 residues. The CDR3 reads CASSLTSGNTGELFF. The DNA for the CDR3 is TGCGCCAGCAGCTTGACTAGCGGGAACACCGGGGAGCTGTTTTTT.